These 32 T cell receptor beta chains were all obtained from the same sample, sequenced in a study of shared clonotypes between healthy human individuals. The data were produced by immunoSEQ multiplex PCR, yet TCRdb's version contains in-frame clones alone and is incomplete. The sample records more than 2 million clones, over 85% being singletons. Sequencing was done on a sample of naive CD4+ T cells sorted from blood. The subset denotes: CD45RA+ positively selected. The receptors were sampled from a man younger than 30 in good health.

As concerns this clone: This same CDR3 is encoded by further DNA sequences in the sample. As DNA, the CDR3 is TGTGCCTGGAGTCTGCTAGCCAAAAACATTCAGTACTTC. It encodes CAWSLLAKNIQYF. V usage is TRBV30 and J usage is TRBJ2-4; D remains unclear. Germline CDR1 reads GTSNPN; CDR2 reads SVGIG (reference sequence). V lost 2 bases and J lost 0, with 5 bases in between. The length of the CDR3 is 13 residues.

About this clone: Different DNA sequences within this sample yield the same CDR3. The rearrangement uses TRBV5-1 and TRBJ2-3, with a tentative D call TRBD1 (6 bases). V lost 0 bases to trimming and J lost 6 bases, with 11 bases between them. Germline values: CDR1 SGHRS, CDR2 YFSETQ. The CDR3 totals 14 residues. CDR3 nucleotides: TGCGCCAGCAGCTTGGCGGCAGGGGCTGATACGCAGTATTTT. Translated: CASSLAAGADTQYF.

V usage is TRBV5-4 and J usage is TRBJ2-3; TRBD2 aligns across 9 bases. The CDR3 sequence is 16 residues long. CDR1 and CDR2 (germline): SGHNT, YYREEE (reference sequence). J was trimmed by 5 bases and V by 0 bases; bases with no gene match: 7. The CDR3 loop reads CASSLEPSGARDTQYF. The CDR3 DNA reads TGTGCCAGCAGCTTGGAGCCTAGCGGGGCTCGAGATACGCAGTATTTT. The whole variable domain, filled in from reference TRBV5-4 and TRBJ2-3, reads ETGVTQSPTHLIKTRGQQVTLRCSSQSGHNTVSWYQQALGQGPQFIFQYYREEENGRGNFPPRFSGLQFPNYSSELNVNALELDDSALYLCASSLEPSGARDTQYFGPGTRLTVL.

This clone came up once. The junction shows a germline mismatch at one end, possibly a read error. This chain links TRBV7-7 with TRBJ1-5; 9 bases agree with TRBD1. The CDR3 consists of 15 residues. Per the germline V gene, CDR1 is SSHAT and CDR2 is FNYEAQ (reference sequence). DNA for the CDR3: TGTGCTAGCAGTGGACAGGGGTATAGCAATCAGCCCCAGCATTTT. Translation: CASSGQGYSNQPQHF.

The V and J genes are TRBV28 and TRBJ1-3; 7 bases agree with TRBD1. The germline CDR1 and CDR2 sequences are MDHEN and SYDVKM. The CDR3 consists of 16 residues. V lost 2 bases to trimming and J lost 0 bases; unmatched junction nucleotides: 4. CDR3 loop: CASSLRQGRSGNTIYF. DNA of the CDR3: TGTGCCAGCAGTTTACGACAGGGACGCTCTGGAAACACCATATATTTT.

V gene TRBV6-5 combines with J gene TRBJ1-3, with a possible D match to TRBD1 (5 bases). The germline V and J ends were trimmed by 5 bases and 7 bases, with 6 bases remaining between them. The CDR3 covers 11 residues. Germline V gene sequence: CDR1 MNHEY, CDR2 SVGAGI. CDR3: CASSGGNTIYF. CDR3 sequence (DNA): TGTGCCAGCAGTGGGGGGAACACCATATATTTT.

The gene calls are TRBV30 and TRBJ1-2; D gene uncertain. The CDR3 is 14 residues long. Germline CDR1 is GTSNPN and CDR2 is SVGIG (reference sequence). Trimming shortened V by 0 bases and J by 8 bases, and 16 bases separated the two germline ends. The CDR3 spells CAWSVAPLISGYTF. As DNA, the CDR3 is TGTGCCTGGAGTGTAGCTCCCTTAATATCAGGCTACACCTTC.

The chain carries TRBV30 and TRBJ2-1; 10 bases are shared with TRBD1. After removal of 0 bases from V and 7 bases from J, the junction contained 6 bases not matched to a gene. Germline lookup yields CDR1 GTSNPN and CDR2 SVGIG (reference sequence). CDR3 size: 15 residues. CDR3 sequence reads: CAWSVRQGAGNEQFF. CDR3 DNA sequence: TGTGCCTGGAGTGTACGACAGGGGGCAGGTAATGAGCAGTTCTTC. The variable domain in full, with the rest retrieved from reference TRBV30 and TRBJ2-1, is SQTIHQWPATLVQPVGSPLSLECTVEGTSNPNLYWYRQAAGRGLQLLFYSVGIGQISSEVPQNLSASRPQDRQFILSSKKLLLSDSGFYLCAWSVRQGAGNEQFFGPGTRLTVL.

About this clone: The junction shows a germline mismatch at one end, possibly a read error. The V gene is TRBV7-7, the J gene TRBJ2-7; possibly TRBD2 for D (5 bases). The CDR3 length is 13 residues. CDR1 SSHAT and CDR2 FNYEAQ come from the germline V gene (reference sequence). The CDR3 sequence: CASSPTSAGEQYF. In DNA, the CDR3 is TGTGCTAGCAGCCCCACCTCGGCGGGCGAGCAGTACTTC. Full variable domain (rest looked up from reference TRBV7-7 and TRBJ2-7): GAGVSQSPRYKVTKRGQDVTLRCDPISSHATLYWYQQALGQGPEFLTYFNYEAQPDKSGLPSDRFSAERPEGSISTLTIQRTEQRDSAMYRCASSPTSAGEQYFGPGTRLTVT.

The genes are TRBV5-1 and TRBJ2-7; D gene unclear. The CDR3 contains 16 residues. V gave up 0 bases and J gave up 0 bases, with 13 bases separating them. Germline V lookup: CDR1 SGHRS, CDR2 YFSETQ. DNA for the CDR3: TGCGCCAGCAGCTTGGAAGGTCGTCAGCCCTCCTACGAGCAGTACTTC. Translating gives CASSLEGRQPSYEQYF.

About this clone: Other DNA variants within this sample encode the same CDR3. The gene calls are TRBV5-1 and TRBJ1-1; D gene uncertain. This CDR3 is built from 12 residues. V was cut by 5 bases and J by 1 base, with 6 bases left in between. CDR1 is SGHRS, CDR2 YFSETQ, per germline. CDR3 DNA sequence: TGCGCCAGCAGTTCAGGGAACACTGAAGCTTTCTTT. It encodes CASSSGNTEAFF. Full variable domain (missing parts from reference TRBV5-1 and TRBJ1-1): KAGVTQTPRYLIKTRGQQVTLSCSPISGHRSVSWYQQTPGQGLQFLFEYFSETQRNKGNFPGRFSGRQFSNSRSEMNVSTLELGDSALYLCASSSGNTEAFFGQGTRLTVV.

This chain uses TRBV5-1 with TRBJ2-7; D remains ambiguous. Per the germline V gene, CDR1 is SGHRS and CDR2 is YFSETQ. The CDR3 has 15 amino acids. Trimming removed 0 bases at V and 1 base at J, with 11 bases between. CDR3 sequence reads: CASSLEAGDSYEQYF. CDR3 nucleotide sequence: TGCGCCAGCAGCTTGGAGGCAGGTGATTCCTACGAGCAGTACTTC.

This chain uses TRBV4-1 with TRBJ1-6; tentatively, D is TRBD1 (5 bases). Trimming removed 7 bases from V and 2 bases from J, with 12 bases in between. Per the germline V gene, CDR1 is MGHRA and CDR2 is YSYEKL. This CDR3 spans 15 amino acids. The CDR3 region is CASNSGGTYNSPLHF. Written as DNA, the CDR3 is TGCGCCAGCAACAGCGGGGGTACCTATAATTCACCCCTCCACTTT.

The chain has TRBV6-6 and TRBJ2-7; D is tentatively TRBD1 or TRBD2 (5 bases each). This CDR3 is 13 amino acids long. Trimming took 5 bases from V and 5 from J, leaving 13 bases between them. CDR1 is MNHNY and CDR2 is SVGAGI in the germline V gene (reference sequence). CDR3 DNA sequence: TGTGCCAGCAGTGGCAATTTGGGGGACGAGCAGTACTTC. Translating it yields CASSGNLGDEQYF.

The chain employs TRBV11-2 and TRBJ2-1, with TRBD2 identical over 7 bases. J gave up 7 bases and V 5 bases, and 11 bases lay outside the gene matches. Germline lookup yields CDR1 SGHAT and CDR2 FQNNGV. The CDR3 extends over 15 amino acids. The CDR3 DNA is TGTGCCAGCAGCCTGCCCCGGACTAGGGGTAATGAGCAGTTCTTC. This sequence encodes CASSLPRTRGNEQFF.

The V gene is TRBV4-1, the J gene TRBJ2-7; D might be TRBD1 (6 bases). The CDR3 runs 13 residues. The V end lost 4 bases, the J end lost 7 bases, and 14 bases lay between the germline ends. CDR1 is MGHRA, CDR2 YSYEKL, per germline. The CDR3 here is CASSPQGKWEQYF. DNA for the CDR3: TGCGCCAGCAGCCCCCAGGGGAAATGGGAGCAGTACTTC.

Concerning this clone: A clone one base away is much larger, so this may be a read error. Additional DNA sequences in this sample encode the identical CDR3. V gene TRBV6-6 combines with J gene TRBJ2-5; no clear D gene. Trimming pared 5 bases from V and 1 base from J, leaving 2 bases between. Germline V gene sequence: CDR1 MNHNY, CDR2 SVGAGI (reference sequence). The CDR3 covers 11 residues. This chain's CDR3 is CASSLQETQYF. CDR3 DNA sequence: TGTGCCAGCAGTCTCCAAGAGACCCAGTACTTC.

The genes are TRBV5-6 and TRBJ2-1; tentatively, D is TRBD2 (6 bases). The CDR3 loop spans 16 amino acids. V lost 4 bases and J 3 bases, leaving 17 bases between the germline ends. Per the germline V gene, CDR1 is SGHDT and CDR2 is YYEEEE. The CDR3 reads CASSLRTTLFYNEQFF. CDR3 nucleotide sequence: TGTGCCAGCAGCCTAAGGACTACCCTATTCTACAATGAGCAGTTCTTC.

This clone was detected once. The V and J genes are TRBV6-1 and TRBJ1-2; no clear D gene. The CDR3 is made up of 14 amino acids. Germline CDR1 reads MNHNS; CDR2 reads SASEGT. Trimming cost V 5 bases and J 8 bases, with 18 bases left between them. The CDR3 region has the DNA TGTGCCAGCAGTCTGAATATCGGGCTTCACGGCTACACCTTC. Protein product: CASSLNIGLHGYTF.

This chain uses TRBV5-6 with TRBJ1-2; D not resolved. CDR3 size: 13 residues. Germline V lookup: CDR1 SGHDT, CDR2 YYEEEE. Trimming took off 3 bases at V and 4 bases at J, with 10 bases between the two ends. The CDR3 region has the DNA TGTGCCAGCAGCTATGACGGTTTCTATGGCTACACCTTC. Translation: CASSYDGFYGYTF.

As regards this clone: Other nucleotide sequences from this sample produce the same CDR3. The chain recombines TRBV6-5 with TRBJ1-2; TRBD1 matches at 8 bases. The CDR3 loop spans 15 amino acids. With 2 bases clipped from V and 2 bases from J, the junction kept 4 bases outside the gene matches. From germline, CDR1 is MNHEY and CDR2 SVGAGI. CDR3 DNA sequence: TGTGCCAGCAGTTACGAAGGACAGGGCAACTATGGCTACACCTTC. Protein sequence: CASSYEGQGNYGYTF.

The chain is built from TRBV29-1 and TRBJ2-5; D not certain. V gave up 1 base and J gave up 7 bases, with 7 bases separating them. Germline CDR1 is SQVTM and CDR2 is ANQGSEA. The CDR3 covers 11 residues. The CDR3 nucleotides read TGCAGCGTTGAAGCCGAAGGGACCCAGTACTTC. Residues: CSVEAEGTQYF.

For this clone: The identical CDR3 is also encoded by other nucleotide sequences in the sample. The chain couples TRBV4-3 to TRBJ2-1; D is perhaps TRBD2 (6 bases). The CDR3 contains 13 residues. The germline gives CDR1 LGHNA, CDR2 YSLEER. The germline V and J ends were trimmed by 3 bases and 6 bases, with 9 bases remaining between them. Written as DNA, the CDR3 is TGCGCCAGCAGCCAGGAGGGTGGCAATGAGCAGTTCTTC. This translates into CASSQEGGNEQFF.

With regard to this clone: In the same sample, other DNA sequences code for this CDR3. The rearrangement links TRBV19 to TRBJ2-5; unclear D gene. The CDR3 is 12 amino acids. Trimming took off 3 bases at V and 1 base at J, with 3 bases between the two ends. Germline loops: CDR1 LNHDA, CDR2 SQIVND (reference sequence). CDR3 sequence: CASSIGQETQYF. The CDR3 DNA follows: TGTGCCAGTAGTATTGGCCAAGAGACCCAGTACTTC. Supplemented by reference TRBV19 and TRBJ2-5, the full variable domain reads DGGITQSPKYLFRKEGQNVTLSCEQNLNHDAMYWYRQDPGQGLRLIYYSQIVNDFQKGDIAEGYSVSREKKESFPLTVTSAQKNPTAFYLCASSIGQETQYFGPGTRLLVL.

The chain is built from TRBV7-9 and TRBJ1-6; D is undetermined. The CDR3 runs to 15 residues. CDR1 and CDR2 from the germline V gene are SEHNR and FQNEAQ (reference sequence). Trimming cost V 5 bases and J 2 bases, with 10 bases left between them. The DNA for the CDR3 is TGTGCCAGCAGCGAACAAGGGCCCTATAATTCACCCCTCCACTTT. It specifies CASSEQGPYNSPLHF.

For this clone: This sample also contains other DNA sequences that code for the same CDR3. The gene calls are TRBV5-6 and TRBJ2-1; D is possibly TRBD2 (6 bases). V lost 2 bases and J lost 0, with 9 bases in between. The length of the CDR3 is 15 residues. The germline V gene has CDR1 SGHDT and CDR2 YYEEEE. This chain's CDR3 is CASSFGRSSYNEQFF. In nucleotides, the CDR3 is TGTGCCAGCAGCTTCGGGAGATCCTCCTACAATGAGCAGTTCTTC.

Concerning this clone: A read error is possible here, since a much larger clone lies one base away. Other nucleotide sequences from this sample produce the same CDR3. The V call is TRBV28, the J call TRBJ1-2, with TRBD1 as a possible D gene (5 bases). Trimming shortened V by 3 bases and J by 2 bases, and 7 bases separated the two germline ends. Germline V CDR1 and CDR2: MDHEN, SYDVKM. CDR3 length: 13 residues. The CDR3 loop is CASSFSGNYGYTF. Here the CDR3 DNA reads TGTGCCAGCAGTTTCTCAGGGAACTATGGCTACACCTTC.

The table lists this clone with a count of one. V gene TRBV29-1 combines with J gene TRBJ2-7; D may be TRBD1 (6 bases). The CDR3 runs to 13 residues. The germline CDR1 and CDR2 sequences are SQVTM and ANQGSEA. The V gene lost 4 bases and the J gene lost 2 bases, with 12 bases spanning the gap. The CDR3 DNA reads as TGCAGCGTTGCTTCACAGGGACCCTACGAGCAGTACTTC. Translated, it gives CSVASQGPYEQYF.

This chain links TRBV5-1 with TRBJ2-7, with D perhaps TRBD2 (6 bases). The CDR3 runs to 14 residues. V lost 3 bases and J 3 bases, leaving 13 bases between the germline ends. Germline V CDR1 and CDR2: SGHRS, YFSETQ. The CDR3 region has the DNA TGCGCCAGCAGCTCGGCAGGGACTTACTACGAGCAGTACTTC. As protein: CASSSAGTYYEQYF.

In this sample, this clone turned up once. The rearrangement uses TRBV28 and TRBJ2-7, with TRBD1 as a possible D gene (7 bases). The CDR3 totals 16 residues. V was cut by 2 bases and J by 2 bases, with 16 bases left in between. Germline lookup yields CDR1 MDHEN and CDR2 SYDVKM. CDR3 region: CASSLRAGGIPYEQYF. DNA of the CDR3: TGTGCCAGCAGTTTAAGGGCAGGGGGGATCCCCTACGAGCAGTACTTC. The complete variable domain, with remaining parts taken from reference TRBV28 and TRBJ2-7, reads DVKVTQSSRYLVKRTGEKVFLECVQDMDHENMFWYRQDPGLGLRLIYFSYDVKMKEKGDIPEGYSVSREKKERFSLILESASTNQTSMYLCASSLRAGGIPYEQYFGPGTRLTVT.

The genes are TRBV5-1 and TRBJ2-1; TRBD1 aligns across 9 bases. V trimming: 1 base; J trimming: 9 bases; junction bases outside the gene matches: 8. Germline-derived CDR1 and CDR2 are SGHRS and YFSETQ. CDR3 length: 15 residues. The DNA of the CDR3 is TGCGCCAGCAGCTTGTTAGGGACAGGGATGCGTGAGCAGTTCTTC. This gives the protein CASSLLGTGMREQFF. The whole variable domain, filled in from reference TRBV5-1 and TRBJ2-1, reads KAGVTQTPRYLIKTRGQQVTLSCSPISGHRSVSWYQQTPGQGLQFLFEYFSETQRNKGNFPGRFSGRQFSNSRSEMNVSTLELGDSALYLCASSLLGTGMREQFFGPGTRLTVL.

The V and J genes are TRBV5-4 and TRBJ2-7; 8 nucleotides line up with TRBD2. Germline V CDR1 and CDR2: SGHNT, YYREEE (reference sequence). The V gene end was trimmed by 0 bases and the J gene end by 5 bases; junction bases not matched to a gene: 7. There are 15 residues in the CDR3. CDR3 DNA sequence: TGTGCCAGCAGCTTGGGGAGCGGGAGACTCGACGAGCAGTACTTC. It codes for CASSLGSGRLDEQYF.